The next 9 T cell receptor beta chains were all read from a single sample in a study of CD8 T cells in ankylosing spondylitis. TCRdb reprocessed the 5' RACE reads with MiXCR, giving one entry per CDR3 protein. The table has 240,000 or so distinct CDR3 sequences, over 8.5% seen once. The sample taken for sequencing was blood, either unsorted or a sorted T cell fraction (not recorded which). The receptor set was obtained from a male donor with ankylosing spondylitis or in good health (not recorded which).

This clonotype was found many times. The CDR3 here is CSVEAADGELFF. CDR3 DNA: TGCAGCGTTGAGGCCGCCGATGGGGAGCTGTTTTTT. This chain joins TRBV29-1 and TRBJ2-2; D uncertain. V lost 3 bases, J lost 8 bases, and 10 bases lay in between. CDR1 and CDR2 (germline): SQVTM, ANQGSEA. The CDR3 extends over 12 amino acids.

The chain uses TRBV30 and TRBJ1-5, with D hard to call. This CDR3 region has 13 residues. Trimming shortened V by 5 bases and J by 4 bases, and 12 bases separated the two germline ends. Per germline, CDR1 GTSNPN and CDR2 SVGIG (reference sequence). The CDR3 DNA follows: TGTGCCTGGTCCCGACTTGGGAATCAGCCCCAGCATTTT. It codes for CAWSRLGNQPQHF.

This clonotype was counted many times. The chain recombines TRBV29-1 with TRBJ2-1, with a possible D match to TRBD2 (6 bases). In germline, CDR1 is SQVTM, CDR2 ANQGSEA. Trimming shortened V by 1 base and J by 1 base, and 14 bases separated the two germline ends. The CDR3 is 16 amino acids. DNA for the CDR3: TGCAGCGTTGAAGCCCCCCCGGGACTGTCCTACAATGAGCAGTTCTTC. Protein: CSVEAPPGLSYNEQFF.

This clonotype has at least ten counts. The V and J genes are TRBV12-3 or TRBV12-4 and TRBJ1-6; the D gene is possibly TRBD1 (6 bases). CDR3 size: 13 residues. The V and J ends lost 10 bases and 8 bases respectively, with 15 bases between them. CDR3 bases: TGTGCCATCTCCCGGCAGGGGTATTCACCCCTCCACTTT. Its translation is CAISRQGYSPLHF.

The V call is TRBV19, the J call TRBJ2-7, with TRBD1 identical over 7 bases. V lost 3 bases, J lost 6 bases, and 5 bases stayed unmatched. Per germline, CDR1 LNHDA and CDR2 SQIVND (reference sequence). CDR3 length equals 13 residues. This CDR3 reads CASSMGQSAEQYF. The DNA for the CDR3 is TGTGCCAGTAGTATGGGACAGTCGGCCGAGCAGTACTTC.

Only a few counts were recorded for this clonotype. J is TRBJ2-4 and V is TRBV29-1, with a weak D call TRBD2 (5 bases). Trimming shortened V by 5 bases and J by 8 bases, and 10 bases separated the two germline ends. The V gene's germline CDR1 is SQVTM and CDR2 ANQGSEA. This CDR3 comprises 11 residues. CDR3 in amino acids: CSVLVGDIQYF. CDR3 sequence (DNA): TGCAGCGTTCTGGTCGGGGACATTCAGTACTTC.

Ten or more counts support this clonotype. This chain uses TRBV18 with TRBJ1-1, with TRBD1 identical over 10 bases. Germline V gene lookup returns CDR1 KGHSH and CDR2 LQKENI. Trimming at V came to 2 bases and at J to 9 bases, leaving 3 bases not matched to a gene. The CDR3 has 13 amino acids. CDR3 protein: CASSPTDRGQAFF. The CDR3 DNA sequence: TGTGCCAGCTCACCAACTGACAGGGGGCAAGCTTTCTTT.

This clonotype was seen many times. The CDR3 region has the DNA TGTGCCAGCACCCTAAGCGCGGGAGGAGGCAATGAGCAGTTCTTC. This codes for CASTLSAGGGNEQFF. The chain links TRBV6-1 to TRBJ2-1; 8 bases line up with TRBD2. The trim removed 7 bases at V and 6 bases at J, leaving 11 bases unmatched. CDR1 MNHNS and CDR2 SASEGT come from the germline V gene. The CDR3 is 15 amino acids.

The J gene is TRBJ1-1, the V gene TRBV20-1; the D is unclear. Germline CDR1 and CDR2: DFQATT and SNEGSKA (reference sequence). The CDR3 loop spans 12 amino acids. Trimming took off 3 bases at V and 1 base at J, with 6 bases between the two ends. CDR3 sequence: CSARVRNTEAFF. The CDR3, as DNA: TGCAGTGCTAGGGTACGGAACACTGAAGCTTTCTTT.